Presented here are 5 T cell receptor beta chains from one specimen sequenced in a study of cytomegalovirus exposure and HLA in healthy donors. In the PCR, 60 Vbeta and 13 Jbeta primers were used. Using immunoSEQ multiplex PCR, the repertoire was profiled, and TCRdb retains in-frame clones only, with some absent. The sample gives 93,000 or so clones, roughly 80% of which show up once; roughly 3.9% is in the top ten. Sequenced sample: PBMCs. The receptors derive from a man aged 45-65 years in good health and CMV-seropositive.

V and J are TRBV7-2 and TRBJ2-7; tentative D call: TRBD2 (6 bases). Germline CDR1 and CDR2: SGHTA and FQGNSA. Trimming left V 5 bases short and J 5 bases short, with 16 bases between. CDR3 length equals 14 residues. The CDR3 DNA reads as TGTGCCAGCAGCCCAGGTAGGCGGGGCGACGAGCAGTACTTC. Its protein is CASSPGRRGDEQYF.

The V and J genes are TRBV5-6 and TRBJ2-6; D is ambiguous. This CDR3 comprises 15 residues. V was clipped by 1 base and J by 2 bases, with 7 bases between them. Germline V lookup: CDR1 SGHDT, CDR2 YYEEEE. CDR3 bases: TGTGCCAGCAGCTTGAGAGGTACTGGGGCCAACGTCCTGACTTTC. This gives the protein CASSLRGTGANVLTF. Based on the CDR3 plus reference TRBV5-6 and TRBJ2-6, the full variable domain is DAGVTQSPTHLIKTRGQQVTLRCSPKSGHDTVSWYQQALGQGPQFIFQYYEEEERQRGNFPDRFSGHQFPNYSSELNVNALLLGDSALYLCASSLRGTGANVLTFGAGSRLTVL.

This chain uses TRBV6-5 with TRBJ1-2; no clear D gene. V lost 5 bases and J lost 3, with 16 bases in between. Per germline, CDR1 MNHEY and CDR2 SVGAGI. The CDR3 contains 15 residues. This chain's CDR3 is CASSRREAQYYGYTF. CDR3 DNA sequence: TGTGCCAGCAGTCGCCGGGAAGCGCAGTACTATGGCTACACCTTC.

The chain couples TRBV7-6 to TRBJ2-7, with a tentative D call TRBD2 (6 bases). V lost 6 bases to trimming and J lost 7 bases, with 22 bases between them. The CDR3 extends over 15 amino acids. The germline CDR1 and CDR2 sequences are SGHVS and FNYEAQ. CDR3 residues: CASSPRGGDGAEQYF. The CDR3 nucleotides are TGTGCCAGCAGTCCCCGGGGCGGGGACGGGGCGGAGCAGTACTTC.

CDR3 sequence: CASKGTPLSYEQYF. The CDR3 coding sequence is TGTGCCAGCAAGGGGACACCCCTTTCCTACGAGCAGTACTTC. The chain joins TRBV19 to TRBJ2-7; D possibly corresponds to TRBD1 (6 bases). The V gene lost 9 bases and the J gene lost 1 base, with 16 bases spanning the gap. The CDR3 spans 14 residues. Looked up from germline, CDR1 is LNHDA and CDR2 is SQIVND (reference sequence).